Listed here is a single TCR beta chain. The antigen is undetermined. With a J-beta primer mix and a sample-barcoded 5' primer, a second PCR ran about 7 to 12 cycles. All samples gave at least 2.5 million CDR3-containing paired-end reads. TCRdb reprocessed the 5' RACE reads with MiXCR, giving one entry per CDR3 protein. The sample gives around 800,000 distinct CDR3 sequences, roughly 53% of which show up once; 40% to 50% is in the top ten. These data come from a study of blood T cells in healthy people across ages. Study conclusions and caveats: The study could not conclusively compare naive and antigen-experienced cells, given its unsorted PBMCs.

CDR1 MNHEY and CDR2 SVGEGT come from the germline V gene. V was clipped by 8 bases and J by 2 bases, with 16 bases between them. The length of the CDR3 is 15 residues. The sample comprised blood. The receptor was isolated from a man older than 75 in good health. This chain connects TRBV6-2 or TRBV6-3 to TRBJ1-5; D is uncertain. In DNA, the CDR3 is TGTGCCAGCGCCCTACGTGGGGATGGCAATCAGCCCCAGCATTTT. As protein: CASALRGDGNQPQHF.